This TCR beta chain was identified in a study of control samples from healthy donors and cancer patients (dated by TCRdb to between 2020 and 2021). Library creation used the immunoSEQ multiplex PCR assay. The table was pulled from immuneACCESS by TCRdb, which kept in-frame rearrangements only. Such tables lose some clones; where checked, under half of the loss comes from unresolved V genes, and the rest has no known cause. This sample holds fewer than 95,000 clones; around 85% were observed only once. The ten largest account for around 20% of the sample. V is trimmed back by 9 bases and J by 3 bases, and the junction contains 2 bases that no gene match accounts for. The germline V gene provides CDR1 SNHLY and CDR2 FYNNEI. The CDR3, cysteine through phenylalanine, is 12 amino acids long. The only DNA kept is the CDR3, 36 bases in frame from the first base. Details on this clone: What this receptor recognizes is not known. No base qualities exist here, and no much larger clone lies one base off it.

The receptor was isolated from a young man in good health. The chain is encoded by TRBV2 joined to TRBJ2-1, with 7 junctional bases fitting TRBD1. The sample was blood. The DNA is TGTGCCAGAGGGGACAGCTACAATGAGCAGTTCTTC. It encodes CARGDSYNEQFF.